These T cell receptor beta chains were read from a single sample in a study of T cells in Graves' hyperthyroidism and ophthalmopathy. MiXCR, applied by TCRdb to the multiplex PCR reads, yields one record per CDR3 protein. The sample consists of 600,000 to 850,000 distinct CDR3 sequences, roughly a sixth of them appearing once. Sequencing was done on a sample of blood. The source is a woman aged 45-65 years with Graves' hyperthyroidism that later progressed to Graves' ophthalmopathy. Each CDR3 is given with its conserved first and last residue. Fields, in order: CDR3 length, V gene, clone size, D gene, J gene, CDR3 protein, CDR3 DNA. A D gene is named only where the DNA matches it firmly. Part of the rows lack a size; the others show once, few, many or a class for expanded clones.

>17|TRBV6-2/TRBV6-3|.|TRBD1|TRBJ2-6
CASSGTGGLDGANVLTF
TGTGCCAGCAGTGGGACAGGGGGTCTGGACGGGGCCAACGTCCTGACTTTC
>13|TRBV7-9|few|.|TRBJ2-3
CASRLGRADTQYF
TGTGCCAGCAGACTAGGTCGGGCAGATACGCAGTATTTT
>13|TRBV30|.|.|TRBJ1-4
CAWKVPPSEKLFF
TGTGCCTGGAAGGTTCCCCCTTCCGAAAAACTGTTTTTT
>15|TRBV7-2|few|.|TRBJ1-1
CASSFRAEISTEAFF
TGTGCCAGCAGCTTCCGGGCGGAGATTAGCACTGAAGCTTTCTTT
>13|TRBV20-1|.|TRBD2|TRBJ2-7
CSAGDGGAYEQYF
TGCAGTGCTGGTGACGGGGGGGCCTACGAGCAGTACTTC
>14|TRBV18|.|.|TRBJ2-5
CASSPKVGEETQYF
TGTGCCAGCTCACCTAAAGTCGGGGAAGAGACCCAGTACTTC
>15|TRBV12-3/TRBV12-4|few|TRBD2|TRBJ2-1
CASSRDGGTYNEQFF
TGTGCCAGCAGTCGGGACGGGGGGACCTACAATGAGCAGTTCTTC
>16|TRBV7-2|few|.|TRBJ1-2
CASSLGARGWGYGYTF
TGTGCCAGCAGCTTAGGAGCGAGGGGATGGGGCTATGGCTACACCTTC
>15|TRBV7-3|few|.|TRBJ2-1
CASSLRPDINNEQFF
TGTGCCAGCAGCTTACGGCCAGACATAAACAATGAGCAGTTCTTC
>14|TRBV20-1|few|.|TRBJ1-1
CSARGGQENTEAFF
TGCAGTGCTAGAGGGGGGCAGGAGAACACTGAAGCTTTCTTT
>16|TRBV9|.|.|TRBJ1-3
CASSTRDGYSGNTIYF
TGTGCCAGCAGCACCAGGGACGGATACTCTGGAAACACCATATATTTT
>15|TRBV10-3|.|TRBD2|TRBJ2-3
CAIGVASGGTDTQYF
TGTGCCATCGGGGTGGCTAGCGGGGGGACAGATACGCAGTATTTT